The subject of this entry is one T cell receptor beta chain. The antigen remains undetermined. CDR3 length: 17 amino acids. CDR1 SGHVS and CDR2 FNYEAQ come from the germline V gene. Trimming took off 4 bases at V and 6 bases at J, with 23 bases between the two ends. TCRdb's copy holds only in-frame clones and misses some; the assay was immunoSEQ multiplex PCR. The sample includes over 110,000 clones, roughly 88% seen only once; the top ten take around 5%. The data are from a study of Ad26.COV2.S vaccination and SARS-CoV-2 variants. Notes on the study in general: Vaccinees and placebo recipients showed similar non-spike TCR breadth. Vaccinees reportedly had broad spike-specific CD8+ and CD4+ T cell responses.

The source is a human donor who had recovered from COVID-19. The specimen was peripheral blood, collected after recovery from COVID-19. The chain employs TRBV7-6 and TRBJ2-3, with D possibly called TRBD1 or TRBD2 (7 bases each). CDR3 nucleotide sequence: TGTGCCAGCAGCTCACGGCAACGACAGGGAGGGATGGATACGCAGTATTTT. Residues: CASSSRQRQGGMDTQYF.